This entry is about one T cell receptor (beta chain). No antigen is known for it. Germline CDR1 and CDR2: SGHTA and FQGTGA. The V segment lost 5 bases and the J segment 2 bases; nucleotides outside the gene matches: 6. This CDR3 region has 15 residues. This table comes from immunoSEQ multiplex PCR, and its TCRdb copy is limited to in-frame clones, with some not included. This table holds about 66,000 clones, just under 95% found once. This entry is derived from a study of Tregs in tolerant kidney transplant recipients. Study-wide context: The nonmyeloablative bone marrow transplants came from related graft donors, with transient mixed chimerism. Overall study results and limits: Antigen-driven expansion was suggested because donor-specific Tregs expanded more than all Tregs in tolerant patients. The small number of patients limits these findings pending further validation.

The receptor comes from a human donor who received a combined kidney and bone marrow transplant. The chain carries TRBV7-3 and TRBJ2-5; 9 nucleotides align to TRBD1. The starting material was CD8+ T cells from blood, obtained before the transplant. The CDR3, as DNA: TGTGCCAGCAGCCTCACAGGGGGCGTTCAAGAGACCCAGTACTTC. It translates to CASSLTGGVQETQYF. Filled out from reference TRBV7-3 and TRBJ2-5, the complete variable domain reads GAGVSQTPSNKVTEKGKYVELRCDPISGHTALYWYRQSLGQGPEFLIYFQGTGAADDSGLPNDRFFAVRPEGSVSTLKIQRTERGDSAVYLCASSLTGGVQETQYFGPGTRLLVL.